Following are 8 T cell receptor beta chains from one sample sequenced in a study of blood T cells in healthy people across ages (dated by TCRdb to 2014 to 2015). Library creation used 5' RACE. TCRdb lists the instrument as Illumina HiSeq 2500. The second PCR ran for about 6 to 12 cycles and used a J-beta primer mix along with a sample-barcoded 5' primer. In-frame beta chains were kept once TCRdb had trimmed the public reads at Q25 with fastp and called clones with MiXCR. Each CDR3 protein gets just one entry, which takes the most common genes and DNA from the rows behind it. The sample contains roughly 800,000 distinct CDR3 sequences, 55% to 75% of them found a single time. The ten largest clones add up to 22% of the sample. Sequencing was carried out using blood. Receptors were obtained from a man younger than 40 in good health.

This clonotype was found a few times. The chain has TRBV20-1 and TRBJ2-4; D remains unclear. V was cut by 4 bases and J by 13 bases, with 14 bases left in between. The germline V gene encodes CDR1 DFQATT and CDR2 SNEGSKA (reference sequence). CDR3 size: 11 residues. The CDR3 region is CSANTPIEQYF. CDR3 DNA: TGCAGTGCTAACACCCCCATAGAGCAGTACTTC.

This clonotype has just a few counts. J is TRBJ1-6 and V is TRBV5-1; D is unclear. Germline V CDR1 and CDR2: SGHRS, YFSETQ. V was clipped by 0 bases and J by 6 bases, with 10 bases between them. The CDR3 consists of 15 residues. The CDR3 region is CASSLDGVSNSPLHF. CDR3 sequence (DNA): TGCGCCAGCAGCTTGGATGGGGTATCTAATTCACCCCTCCACTTT.

V usage is TRBV29-1 and J usage is TRBJ1-4; 11 bases line up with TRBD1. CDR1 SQVTM and CDR2 ANQGSEA come from the germline V gene. The CDR3 totals 15 residues. The V gene end was trimmed by 5 bases and the J gene end by 7 bases; junction bases not matched to a gene: 9. The CDR3 DNA sequence: TGCAGCGTTCAACATAGGACAGGGGGCTCTGAAAAACTGTTTTTT. Translation: CSVQHRTGGSEKLFF.

This chain uses TRBV7-2 with TRBJ1-2; D possibly corresponds to TRBD1 (6 bases). This CDR3 spans 14 amino acids. Germline V gene data show CDR1 as SGHTA and CDR2 as FQGNSA. V was trimmed by 8 bases and J by 2 bases, leaving 15 bases between them. CDR3 protein: CASLRGAGNYGYTF. In nucleotides, the CDR3 is TGTGCCAGCTTGAGGGGGGCGGGCAACTATGGCTACACCTTC.

This chain joins TRBV7-8 and TRBJ2-1, with a tentative D call TRBD2 (5 bases). Germline CDR1 reads SGHVS; CDR2 reads FQNEAQ. There are 16 residues in the CDR3. The V end lost 1 base, the J end lost 3 bases, and 13 bases lay between the germline ends. The CDR3 loop is CASSLGLSDYYNEQFF. The CDR3 DNA reads TGTGCCAGCAGCTTAGGGTTGAGCGACTACTACAATGAGCAGTTCTTC.

V is TRBV18 and J is TRBJ2-7; TRBD2 might be the D (7 bases). Germline V lookup: CDR1 KGHSH, CDR2 LQKENI. This CDR3 is built from 15 residues. Trimming shortened V by 6 bases and J by 3 bases, and 18 bases separated the two germline ends. The CDR3 coding sequence is TGTGCCAGCTCTGTCTCGGGCGGGGGCATCTACGAGCAGTACTTC. Translated, it gives CASSVSGGGIYEQYF.

The chain uses TRBV6-6 and TRBJ1-2, with 8 bases matching TRBD1. Unmatched junction bases numbered 18, after V lost 8 bases and J lost 4 bases. Looked up from germline, CDR1 is MNHNY and CDR2 is SVGAGI (reference sequence). The CDR3 consists of 17 residues. The CDR3 nucleotides are TGTGCCAGCGGGCAGAGTACCGGGACAGGACATTTCTATGGCTACACCTTC. It is translated as CASGQSTGTGHFYGYTF.

This clonotype was observed once. The CDR3 is CASSLSFASRSTGLSYEQYF. The DNA of the CDR3 is TGTGCCAGCAGCTTATCTTTCGCCTCACGTTCGACAGGTCTCTCCTACGAGCAGTACTTC. The chain employs TRBV7-9 and TRBJ2-7; D may be TRBD1 (6 bases). The V gene lost 2 bases and the J gene lost 0 bases, with 26 bases spanning the gap. Germline loops: CDR1 SEHNR, CDR2 FQNEAQ (reference sequence). CDR3 length: 20 residues.